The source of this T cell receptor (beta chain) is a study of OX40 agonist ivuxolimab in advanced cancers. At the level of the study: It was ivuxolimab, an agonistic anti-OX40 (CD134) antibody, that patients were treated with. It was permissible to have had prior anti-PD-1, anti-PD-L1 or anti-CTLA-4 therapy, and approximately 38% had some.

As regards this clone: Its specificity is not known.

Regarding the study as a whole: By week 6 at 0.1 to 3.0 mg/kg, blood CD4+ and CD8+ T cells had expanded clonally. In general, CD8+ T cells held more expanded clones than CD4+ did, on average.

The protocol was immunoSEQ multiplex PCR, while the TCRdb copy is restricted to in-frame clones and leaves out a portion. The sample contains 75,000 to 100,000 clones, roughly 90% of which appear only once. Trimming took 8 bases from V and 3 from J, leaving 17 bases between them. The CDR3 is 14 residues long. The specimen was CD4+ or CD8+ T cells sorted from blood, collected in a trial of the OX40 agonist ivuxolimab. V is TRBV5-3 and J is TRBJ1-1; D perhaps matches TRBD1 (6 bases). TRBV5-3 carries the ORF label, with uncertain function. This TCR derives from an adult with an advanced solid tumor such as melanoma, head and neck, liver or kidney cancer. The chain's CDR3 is CASSFAGGHTEAFF. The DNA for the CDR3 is TGTGCCAGCAGTTTTGCGGGGGGGCACACTGAAGCTTTCTTT.